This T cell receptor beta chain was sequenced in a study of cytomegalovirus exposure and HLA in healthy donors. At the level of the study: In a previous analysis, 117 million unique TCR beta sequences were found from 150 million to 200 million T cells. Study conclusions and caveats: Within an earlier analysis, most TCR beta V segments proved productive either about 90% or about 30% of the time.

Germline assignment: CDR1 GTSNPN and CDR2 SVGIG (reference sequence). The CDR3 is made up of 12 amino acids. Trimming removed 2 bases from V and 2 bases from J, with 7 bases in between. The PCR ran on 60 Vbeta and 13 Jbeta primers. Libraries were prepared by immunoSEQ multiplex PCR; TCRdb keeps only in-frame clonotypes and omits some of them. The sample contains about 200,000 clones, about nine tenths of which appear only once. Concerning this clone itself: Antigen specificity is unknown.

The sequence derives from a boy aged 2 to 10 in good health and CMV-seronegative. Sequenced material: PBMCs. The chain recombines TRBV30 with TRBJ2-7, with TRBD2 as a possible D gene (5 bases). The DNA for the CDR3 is TGTGCCTGGAGTCTCGGGGCCTACGAGCAGTACTTC. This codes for CAWSLGAYEQYF.